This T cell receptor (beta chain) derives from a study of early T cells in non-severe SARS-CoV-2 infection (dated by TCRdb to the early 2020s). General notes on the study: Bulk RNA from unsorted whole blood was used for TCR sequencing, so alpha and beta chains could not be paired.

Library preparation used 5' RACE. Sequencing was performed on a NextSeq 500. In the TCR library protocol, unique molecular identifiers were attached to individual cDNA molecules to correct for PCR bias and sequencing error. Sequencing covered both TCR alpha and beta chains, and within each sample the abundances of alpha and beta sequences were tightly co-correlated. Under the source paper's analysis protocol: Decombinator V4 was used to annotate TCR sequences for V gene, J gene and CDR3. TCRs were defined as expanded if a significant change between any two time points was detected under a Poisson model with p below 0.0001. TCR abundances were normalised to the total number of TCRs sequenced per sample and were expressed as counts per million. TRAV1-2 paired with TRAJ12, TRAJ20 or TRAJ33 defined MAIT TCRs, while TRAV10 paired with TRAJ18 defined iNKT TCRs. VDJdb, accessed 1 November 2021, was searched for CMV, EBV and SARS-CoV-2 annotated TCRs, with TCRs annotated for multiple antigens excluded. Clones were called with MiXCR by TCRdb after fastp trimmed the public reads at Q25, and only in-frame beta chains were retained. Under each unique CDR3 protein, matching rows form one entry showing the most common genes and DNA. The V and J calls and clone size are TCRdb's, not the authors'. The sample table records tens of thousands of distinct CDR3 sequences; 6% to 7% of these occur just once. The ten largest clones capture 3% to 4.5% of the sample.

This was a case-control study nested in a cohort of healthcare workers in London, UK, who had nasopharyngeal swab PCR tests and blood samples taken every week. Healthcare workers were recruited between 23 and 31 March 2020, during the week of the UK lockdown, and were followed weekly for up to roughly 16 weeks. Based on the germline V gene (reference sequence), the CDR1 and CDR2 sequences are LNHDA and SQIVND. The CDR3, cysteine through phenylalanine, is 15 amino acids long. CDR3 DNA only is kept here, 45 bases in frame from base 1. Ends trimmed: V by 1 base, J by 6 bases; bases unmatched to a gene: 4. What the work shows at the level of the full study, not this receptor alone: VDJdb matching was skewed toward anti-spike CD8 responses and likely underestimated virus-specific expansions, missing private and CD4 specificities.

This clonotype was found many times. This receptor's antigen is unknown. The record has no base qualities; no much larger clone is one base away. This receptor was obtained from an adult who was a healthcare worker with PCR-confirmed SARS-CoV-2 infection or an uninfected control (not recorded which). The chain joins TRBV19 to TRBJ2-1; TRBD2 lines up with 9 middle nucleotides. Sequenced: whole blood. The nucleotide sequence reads TGTGCCAGTAGTATAGGAGCGGGGGGCGGCAATGAGCAGTTCTTC. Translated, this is CASSIGAGGGNEQFF.